The text below deals with one T cell receptor (beta chain). The antigen remains unidentified. The source of the sample is a study of cytomegalovirus exposure and HLA in healthy donors. Whole-study results and caveats: It was confirmed in vitro that three of the CMV-associated chains were specific for CMV antigens.

The CDR3 covers 14 residues. Germline values: CDR1 MNHEY, CDR2 SVGAGI. After removal of 7 bases from V and 5 bases from J, the junction contained 9 bases not matched to a gene. The PCR ran on 60 Vbeta and 13 Jbeta primers. Profiled with immunoSEQ multiplex PCR; TCRdb holds only in-frame clones, not every one. The sample yields roughly 83,000 clones, just under 75% seen once. Healthy bone marrow donors made up the donors. The chain couples TRBV6-5 to TRBJ1-1, with 8 bases aligning to TRBD1. The material sequenced was PBMCs. The source is a man aged 60 to 69 in good health and CMV-seronegative. CDR3 residues: CASTVRGLQTEAFF. Written as DNA, the CDR3 is TGTGCCAGCACTGTCAGGGGGCTTCAAACTGAAGCTTTCTTT.